These 6 T cell receptor beta chains originate from one sample sequenced in a study of shared clonotypes between healthy human individuals. Sequencing used immunoSEQ multiplex PCR; TCRdb keeps in-frame clones, though not all of them. The sample lists approximately 740,000 clones; nearly 95% were seen once. In the naive CD8 group, cells lacked CD45RO and were positively selected for CCR7, so terminally differentiated effector memory CD45RA+ cells were left out. Sequenced sample: naive CD8+ T cells sorted from blood. These receptors were collected from a man between 25 and 39 years old in good health.

This rearrangement joins TRBV9 to TRBJ2-1, with D possibly being TRBD1 (6 bases). CDR1 is SGDLS and CDR2 is YYNGEE in the germline V gene. The V end was cut by 1 base, the J end by 8 bases, with 22 bases between. There are 17 residues in the CDR3. CDR3 DNA sequence: TGTGCCAGCAGCGTACCCTCAACAGGGTGGGTTGTGGATGAGCAGTTCTTC. Amino acids: CASSVPSTGWVVDEQFF.

This rearrangement joins TRBV5-5 to TRBJ1-1, with TRBD1 matching 9 bases. Per the germline V gene, CDR1 is SGHKS and CDR2 is YYEKEE (reference sequence). This CDR3 comprises 16 residues. Trimming cost V 3 bases and J 0 bases; bases outside gene matches: 6. The CDR3 nucleotides read TGTGCCAGCAGCTCCGGGACAGGGTTGTTGAACACTGAAGCTTTCTTT. Amino acid sequence: CASSSGTGLLNTEAFF.

This clone was seen only a few times. The identical CDR3 is also encoded by other nucleotide sequences in the sample. The chain links TRBV7-9 to TRBJ2-7, with D tentatively TRBD2 (5 bases). CDR3 length: 12 amino acids. With 5 bases removed from V and 2 bases from J, the gap between germline ends came to 7 bases. CDR1 and CDR2 (germline): SEHNR, FQNEAQ (reference sequence). CDR3 in DNA: TGTGCCAGCAGCCCGGGAACCTACGAGCAGTACTTC. This encodes CASSPGTYEQYF.

The V gene is TRBV4-1, the J gene TRBJ2-3, with 10 nucleotides matching TRBD1. Germline V gives CDR1 MGHRA, CDR2 YSYEKL. The CDR3 has 18 residues. V dropped 0 bases and J dropped 4; count of bases not matched to a gene: 10. The CDR3 nucleotides read TGCGCCAGCAGCCAAGATAGTTGGCGGGACAGGGGACCAGATACGCAGTATTTT. This codes for CASSQDSWRDRGPDTQYF.

This clone was recorded only once. Other nucleotide sequences from this sample produce the same CDR3. V usage is TRBV9 and J usage is TRBJ2-7; 7 bases align to TRBD2. Trimming took 0 bases from V and 4 from J; bases not matched to a gene: 4. Germline V gives CDR1 SGDLS, CDR2 YYNGEE. The CDR3 runs to 14 residues. The CDR3 loop reads CASSVGGGTYEQYF. The CDR3 region has the DNA TGTGCCAGCAGCGTAGGCGGGGGTACGTACGAGCAGTACTTC.

The J gene is TRBJ1-2, the V gene TRBV28; tentative D call: TRBD1 (5 bases). V lost 7 bases, J lost 4 bases, and 7 bases lay in between. The CDR3 runs to 11 residues. The germline V gene has CDR1 MDHEN and CDR2 SYDVKM. The CDR3 DNA follows: TGTGCCAGCAATAGGGGCTATGGCTACACCTTC. Translated, it gives CASNRGYGYTF.